The TCR beta chain described here comes from a study of cytomegalovirus exposure and HLA in healthy donors (dated by TCRdb to the late 2010s). Concerning the study at large: According to an earlier analysis of a few hundred of the donors, about 179 million T cells yielded 120 million or so unique TCR beta sequences and approximately 280 Gb of sequence data. Typing coverage differed by locus: A, B, C, DRB1 and DQB1 were typed in roughly 629-640 donors, DQA1 in about 550, DPA1 in around 580, and DPB1 in 472. In a later genetic analysis, genome-wide SNP genotypes for 398 of the 666 donors were used, and that subset was treated as a discovery cohort. Rather than drawing on any new phenotypic data, the later analysis identified candidate immune exposures from TCR beta sequences and the way those sequences occurred across donors. HLA typing included class I and class II loci at four-digit resolution. An early release covering approximately 600 HLA-typed donors comprised roughly 300 gigabases of sequencing data and around 85 million unique TCR sequences. The aim of the study was to test whether cataloging public T cell receptors could identify signatures of past pathogen exposure. Donor age, sex, ethnicity and CMV serostatus were compiled alongside the repertoire data. Among 300 to 450 genotyped donors of the cohort, an average of about 240,000 unique TCR beta nucleotide sequences were sequenced per donor, around 18% of them non-productive. All discovery cohort repertoires had been generated using a single sequencing platform. An earlier analysis of 587 of the donors used high-throughput TCR beta sequencing to judge whether each TCR beta V gene segment behaved as functional or pseudogenic. A later analysis re-analyzed previously published TCR beta repertoires from approximately 670 donors and added high-resolution HLA genotyping to study TCR occurrence patterns. Besides the first cohort of roughly 640 subjects, a separate validation cohort made up of around 120 different subjects was used. Of the approximately 400 genotyped donors, about 84% fell in the genetic ancestry cluster associated with self-reported Caucasian donors. About five DR-DQ haplotypes were handled as single units for association and clustering, since linkage in the cohort was strong. High-throughput TCR immunosequencing, statistical association of individual TCRs with disease status, and machine learning were combined to predict cytomegalovirus infection status. Using immunosequencing, the study profiled T cell repertoires from about 650 subjects and related those repertoires to cytomegalovirus serostatus.

Library creation used the immunoSEQ multiplex PCR assay. For the multiplex PCR, a mixture combining 60 forward primers for TCR Vbeta segments and 13 reverse primers for TCR Jbeta segments was used. The CDR3 region of rearranged TCR beta genes was amplified from genomic DNA with a multiplex PCR assay. On the Illumina HiSeq System, the amplified TCR beta libraries were sequenced as 87-base-pair reads. The study's own analysis went as follows. A later analysis counted approximately 76 million unique TCR beta chains across the approximately 700 repertoires, and approximately 11 million of these chains were shared by at least two donors. Raw reads were error-corrected and collapsed into unique sequences with a nearest-neighbor algorithm that merged closely related sequences to remove PCR and sequencing errors. CDR3 sequences were aligned to IMGT reference sequences to assign V, D and J gene segments. Each retained sequence needed at least a six-nucleotide match to both a V gene segment and a J gene segment. Rearrangements were called productive when the CDR3 lacked stop codons and stayed in frame with V and J; all others were non-productive. Following IMGT convention, CDR3 was defined as the stretch from the second conserved V-encoded cysteine to the conserved J-encoded phenylalanine. Sequences without an unambiguous match to a single V gene segment were excluded from the earlier analysis of approximately 560 of the donors. An earlier analysis of almost 600 of the donors classified V segments as functional when productive rearrangements were above 56.7% and as segregating when the standard deviation between donors was above 5%. A statistical classification framework was built to diagnose cytomegalovirus status from the catalog of TCR beta chain sequences. V and J gene assignment, in a later analysis, came from comparing TCR nucleotide sequences with IMGT/GENE-DB human TR gene sequences. A later analysis assigned CDR3 sequences and most-parsimonious VDJ recombination scenarios with the TCRdist pipeline. In a later analysis, each TCR beta chain was defined by its CDR3 amino acid sequence together with its V-gene family, and reads without a unique V-gene family were excluded. To address suspected cross-contamination and a sequencing artifact, a later analysis removed approximately 590 highly shared, low-generation-probability nucleotide sequences. For each public chain, a later analysis derived a clonal expansion index from normalized ranks of inferred template counts within each repertoire. Generation probabilities in a later analysis came from a VDJ recombination model fitted to out-of-frame rearrangements, and those results were checked against IGoR. In a later analysis, hypergeometric tests were used to score TCR-TCR, TCR-HLA and TCR-CMV co-occurrence, with a repertoire-size bias correction applied to TCR pairs. A later analysis estimated false discovery rates by permuting HLA or CMV assignments 20 times. In a later analysis, co-occurring TCRs were grouped with DBSCAN, and TCRdist sequence similarity was added when clustering was performed within HLA-allele-positive subsets. Repertoires with fewer than 30,000 or more than 120,000 public chains were left out of co-occurrence clustering, as were about five repertoires with anomalous nucleotide sharing. In its TCRdb copy, this immuneACCESS table keeps in-frame sequences only and misses some clones. Where compared with another copy, unresolved V genes explain less than half of these, and the others have no known cause. The DNA gave D and trimming, while V, J and clone size come from that table. The sample profile shows approximately 110,000 clones; 76% of them were found once. The ten most abundant clones make up about 1.8% of the sample.

Points the paper makes about the study in general: A later analysis associated 16,951 TCR beta sequences with specific HLA alleles at a false discovery rate of 0.05. A later analysis found that HLA-associated TCR beta chains were more clonally expanded and had lower generation probabilities than equally common non-associated chains. Strong co-occurrence of HLA alleles, especially DR and DQ, made assigning TCR associations to individual alleles difficult. A later genetic analysis associated a missense DCLRE1C variant with V-gene and J-gene trimming of TCR beta chains, and an independent cohort replicated the association. A group of highly shared sequence variants was considered likely to be a technical artifact of the sequencing pipeline. A further reported finding was that TCR beta sequences accurately predicted the HLA-A and HLA-B alleles for most subjects in the first cohort. Most TCR sequences were seen in very few donors, while some public TCRs were found in many individuals. Because HLA typing was missing for some donors at each locus, association tests included only the typed subset. In a later analysis, the rate of TCR association differed among HLA loci, with DRB1 alleles having the most associated TCRs and HLA-C alleles having the fewest. The cohort was sequenced for TCR beta chains only, and without alpha or paired-chain data the features that could be detected were limited. The presence/absence analyses assumed that sequencing depth was roughly uniform across donors, and that assumption may not be true. The 87-base-pair reads could not distinguish some IMGT-functional V segments, including TRBV6-2 and TRBV6-3, so those segments were excluded. A total of 164 TCR beta chains were listed by the study as associated with cytomegalovirus. According to a later genetic analysis, donors in an Asian-associated ancestry cluster had fewer N-insertions in productive TCRs than the roughly 660-donor mean. According to the authors, the approach could potentially be generalized to other disease states and immunological phenotypes. Broadly in line with IMGT annotations, most TCR beta V segments showed up in productive rearrangements about 87% or about 30% of the time in an earlier analysis of 450 to 750 of the donors. A later analysis found that most CMV-associated TCR beta chains appeared HLA-restricted, with HLA associations seemingly driven largely by CMV exposure. Immune exposure information for the cohort was limited to CMV serostatus. The classifier was reported to diagnose cytomegalovirus status with high specificity and sensitivity in both the original cohort and the validation cohort. Several of the top co-occurrence clusters appeared to be linked to parvovirus B19, influenza, CMV and Epstein-Barr virus, according to a later analysis. In vitro tests confirmed that a few of the cytomegalovirus-associated TCR beta chains recognize cytomegalovirus antigens. Because counts were too low, roughly 16 rarely observed V segments, including chromosome 9 orphons, were left out of the earlier analysis of roughly 600 of the donors. Correlated functional status among segregating V segments might reflect linkage disequilibrium, but an unknown experimental factor could not be ruled out.

A remark on this clone: Its antigen is still unknown. Nothing much larger sits one base from this clone, and base qualities are not available.

The cohort consisted of 650 to 850 healthy bone marrow donors. At the time of sampling, all cohort members were nominally healthy, though unrecorded immune exposures were likely present. The donor was CMV seronegative and was included in the group of 352 seronegative cohort members. A peripheral blood sample was provided by each donor, and peripheral blood mononuclear cells were used for TCR beta sequencing. The Qiagen DNeasy Blood Extraction Kit was used to extract genomic DNA from the blood cell samples. From the cysteine through the phenylalanine, the CDR3 covers 15 amino acids. The entry retains the CDR3 DNA only, 45 bases that are in frame from base 1. V and J lose 2 bases and 0 bases, and a span of 10 bases separates them. CDR1 and CDR2 (SGHNT, YYREEE) derive from the germline V gene (reference sequence).

The chain links TRBV5-4 with TRBJ2-3; the D gene is not confidently resolved. The TCR comes from a man aged 50-60 years in good health and CMV-seronegative. Sequencing was done on a sample of PBMCs. This receptor has the CDR3 CASSFVLSSTDTQYF. Read as DNA, the sequence is TGTGCCAGCAGCTTCGTCCTTTCTAGCACAGATACGCAGTATTTT.